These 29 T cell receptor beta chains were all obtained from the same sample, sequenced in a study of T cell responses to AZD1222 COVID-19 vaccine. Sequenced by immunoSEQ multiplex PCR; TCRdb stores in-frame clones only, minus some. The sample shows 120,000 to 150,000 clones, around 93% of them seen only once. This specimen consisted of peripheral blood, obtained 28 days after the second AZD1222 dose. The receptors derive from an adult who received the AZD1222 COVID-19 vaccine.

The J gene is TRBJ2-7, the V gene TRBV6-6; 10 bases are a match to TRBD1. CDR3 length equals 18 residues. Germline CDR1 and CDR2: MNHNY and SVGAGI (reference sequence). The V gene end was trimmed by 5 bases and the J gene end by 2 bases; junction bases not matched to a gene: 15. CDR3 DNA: TGTGCCAGCAGTCTTAACCGGGACAGGGGTCCCTTAGCCTACGAGCAGTACTTC. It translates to CASSLNRDRGPLAYEQYF.

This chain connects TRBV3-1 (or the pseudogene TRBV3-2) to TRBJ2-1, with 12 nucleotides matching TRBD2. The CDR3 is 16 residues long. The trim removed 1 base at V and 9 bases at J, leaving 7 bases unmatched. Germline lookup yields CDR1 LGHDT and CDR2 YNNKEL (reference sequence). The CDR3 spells CASSQALAGGPGEQFF. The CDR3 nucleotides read TGTGCCAGCAGCCAAGCTCTAGCGGGGGGGCCGGGTGAGCAGTTCTTC.

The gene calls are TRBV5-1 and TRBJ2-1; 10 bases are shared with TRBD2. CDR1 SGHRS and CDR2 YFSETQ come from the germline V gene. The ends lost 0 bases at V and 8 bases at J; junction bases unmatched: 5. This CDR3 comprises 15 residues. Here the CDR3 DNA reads TGCGCCAGCAGCTTGGTGGGACTAGCGCCCGATGAGCAGTTCTTC. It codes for CASSLVGLAPDEQFF.

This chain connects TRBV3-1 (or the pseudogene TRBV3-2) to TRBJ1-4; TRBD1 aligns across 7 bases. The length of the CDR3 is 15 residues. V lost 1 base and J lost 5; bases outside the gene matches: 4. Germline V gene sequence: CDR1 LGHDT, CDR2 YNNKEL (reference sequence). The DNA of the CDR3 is TGTGCCAGCAGCCAAGCGAGGGGGCGAAATGAAAAACTGTTTTTT. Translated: CASSQARGRNEKLFF.

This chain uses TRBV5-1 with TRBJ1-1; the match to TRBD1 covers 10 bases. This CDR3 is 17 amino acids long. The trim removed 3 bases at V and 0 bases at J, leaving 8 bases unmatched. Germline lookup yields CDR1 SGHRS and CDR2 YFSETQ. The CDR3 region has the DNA TGCGCCAGCAGCTCAAGACAGGGGGCATTCATGAACACTGAAGCTTTCTTT. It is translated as CASSSRQGAFMNTEAFF.

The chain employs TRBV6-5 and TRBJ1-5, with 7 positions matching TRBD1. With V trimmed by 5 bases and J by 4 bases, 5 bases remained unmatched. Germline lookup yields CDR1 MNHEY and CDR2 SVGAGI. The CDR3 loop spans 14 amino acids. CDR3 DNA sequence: TGTGCCAGCAGTACGGACAGGACGAATCAGCCCCAGCATTTT. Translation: CASSTDRTNQPQHF.

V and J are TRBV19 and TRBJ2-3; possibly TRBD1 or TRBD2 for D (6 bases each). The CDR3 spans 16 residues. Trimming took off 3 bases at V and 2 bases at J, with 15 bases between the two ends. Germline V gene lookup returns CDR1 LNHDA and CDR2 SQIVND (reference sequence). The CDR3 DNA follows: TGTGCCAGTAGTATCGGGGGCCGGCCCTACACAGATACGCAGTATTTT. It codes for CASSIGGRPYTDTQYF. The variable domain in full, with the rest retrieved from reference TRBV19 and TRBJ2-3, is DGGITQSPKYLFRKEGQNVTLSCEQNLNHDAMYWYRQDPGQGLRLIYYSQIVNDFQKGDIAEGYSVSREKKESFPLTVTSAQKNPTAFYLCASSIGGRPYTDTQYFGPGTRLTVL.

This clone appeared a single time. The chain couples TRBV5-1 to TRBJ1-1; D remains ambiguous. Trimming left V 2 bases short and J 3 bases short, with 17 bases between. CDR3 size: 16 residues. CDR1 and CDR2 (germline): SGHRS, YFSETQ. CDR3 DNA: TGCGCCAGCAGCTTACCAAGAGACACGGCGGACACTGAAGCTTTCTTT. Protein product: CASSLPRDTADTEAFF.

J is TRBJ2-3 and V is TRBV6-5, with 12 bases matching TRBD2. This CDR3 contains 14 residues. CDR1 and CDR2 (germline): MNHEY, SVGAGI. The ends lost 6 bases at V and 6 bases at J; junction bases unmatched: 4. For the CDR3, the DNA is TGTGCCAGCAGACAAGGACTAGCGGGGGATACGCAGTATTTT. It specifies CASRQGLAGDTQYF.

CDR3 nucleotide sequence: TGTGCCACCAGGTCGACTAGCGGGAGGGCCCAAGTAGCCAACGAGCAGTACTTC. It specifies CATRSTSGRAQVANEQYF. V usage is TRBV24-1 and J usage is TRBJ2-7; 14 nucleotides line up with TRBD2. Germline CDR1 is KGHDR and CDR2 is SFDVKD. With 7 bases clipped from V and 5 bases from J, the junction kept 15 bases outside the gene matches. This CDR3 is 18 amino acids long.

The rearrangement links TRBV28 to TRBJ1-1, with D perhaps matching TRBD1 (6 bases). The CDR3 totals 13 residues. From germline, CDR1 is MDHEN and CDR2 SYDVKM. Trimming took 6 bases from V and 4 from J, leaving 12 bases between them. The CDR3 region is CASSGTSATEAFF. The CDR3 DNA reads TGTGCCAGCAGCGGGACATCCGCCACTGAAGCTTTCTTT.

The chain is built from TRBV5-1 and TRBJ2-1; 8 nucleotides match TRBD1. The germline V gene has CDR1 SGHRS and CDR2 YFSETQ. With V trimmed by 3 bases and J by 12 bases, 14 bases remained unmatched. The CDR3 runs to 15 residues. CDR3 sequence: CASSSPGQVRPGQFF. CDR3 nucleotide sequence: TGCGCCAGCAGCTCACCGGGACAGGTGCGTCCCGGGCAGTTCTTC.

CDR3 loop: CASSPGAMGDEQYF. The CDR3 DNA is TGTGCCAGCAGCCCCGGGGCCATGGGGGACGAGCAGTACTTC. The gene calls are TRBV7-3 and TRBJ2-7; D tentatively fits TRBD1 or TRBD2 (5 bases each). The CDR3 covers 14 residues. CDR1 is SGHTA and CDR2 is FQGTGA in the germline V gene. Trimming stripped 5 bases from V and 5 bases from J, with 16 bases between. The variable domain in full, with the rest retrieved from reference TRBV7-3 and TRBJ2-7, is GAGVSQTPSNKVTEKGKYVELRCDPISGHTALYWYRQSLGQGPEFLIYFQGTGAADDSGLPNDRFFAVRPEGSVSTLKIQRTERGDSAVYLCASSPGAMGDEQYFGPGTRLTVT.

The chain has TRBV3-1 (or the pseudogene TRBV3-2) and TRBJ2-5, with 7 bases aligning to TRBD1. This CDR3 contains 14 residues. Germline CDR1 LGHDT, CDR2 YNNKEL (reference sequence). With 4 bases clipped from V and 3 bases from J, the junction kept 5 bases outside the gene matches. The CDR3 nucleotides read TGTGCCAGCAGCCGTGGAGACAGGGAAGAGACCCAGTACTTC. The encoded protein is CASSRGDREETQYF.

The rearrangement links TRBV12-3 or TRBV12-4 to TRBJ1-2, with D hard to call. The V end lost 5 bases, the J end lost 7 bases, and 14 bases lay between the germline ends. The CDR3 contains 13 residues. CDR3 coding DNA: TGTGCCAGCAGTACAGTAAGGTCGAGTGGCTACACCTTC. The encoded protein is CASSTVRSSGYTF.

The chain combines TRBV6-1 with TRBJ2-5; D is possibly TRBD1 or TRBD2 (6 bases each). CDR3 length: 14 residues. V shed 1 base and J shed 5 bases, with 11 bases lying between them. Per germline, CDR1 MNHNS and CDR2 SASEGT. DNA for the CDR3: TGTGCCAGCAGTGAAGGTACAGGGAGGGAGACCCAGTACTTC. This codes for CASSEGTGRETQYF.

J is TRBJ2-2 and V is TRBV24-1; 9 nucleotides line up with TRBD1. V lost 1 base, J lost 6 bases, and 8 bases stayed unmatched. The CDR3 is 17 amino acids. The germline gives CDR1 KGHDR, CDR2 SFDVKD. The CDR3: CATSDFPGQGVSGELFF. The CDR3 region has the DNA TGTGCCACCAGTGATTTCCCGGGACAGGGAGTTTCCGGGGAGCTGTTTTTT.

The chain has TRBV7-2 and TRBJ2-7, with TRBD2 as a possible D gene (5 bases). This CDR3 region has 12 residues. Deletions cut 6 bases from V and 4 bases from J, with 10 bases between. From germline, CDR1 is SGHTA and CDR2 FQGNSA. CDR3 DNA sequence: TGTGCCAGCAGTACGGACTCTTACGAGCAGTACTTC. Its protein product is CASSTDSYEQYF. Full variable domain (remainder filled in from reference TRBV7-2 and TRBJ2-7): GAGVSQSPSNKVTEKGKDVELRCDPISGHTALYWYRQSLGQGLEFLIYFQGNSAPDKSGLPSDRFSAERTGGSVSTLTIQRTQQEDSAVYLCASSTDSYEQYFGPGTRLTVT.

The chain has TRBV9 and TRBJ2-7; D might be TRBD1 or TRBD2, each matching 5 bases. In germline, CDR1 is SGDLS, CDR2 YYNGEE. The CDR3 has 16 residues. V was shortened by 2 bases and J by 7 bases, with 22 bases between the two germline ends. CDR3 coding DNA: TGTGCCAGCAGCGTCAATAGGGGACCGGACATAGGGGAGCAGTACTTC. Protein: CASSVNRGPDIGEQYF.

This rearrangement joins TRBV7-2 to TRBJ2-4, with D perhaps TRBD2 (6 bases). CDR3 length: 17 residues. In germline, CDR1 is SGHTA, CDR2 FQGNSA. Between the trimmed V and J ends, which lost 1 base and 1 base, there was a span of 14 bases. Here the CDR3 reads CASSLEGRGKAKNIQYF. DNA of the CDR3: TGTGCCAGCAGCTTAGAAGGTCGGGGGAAGGCCAAAAACATTCAGTACTTC.

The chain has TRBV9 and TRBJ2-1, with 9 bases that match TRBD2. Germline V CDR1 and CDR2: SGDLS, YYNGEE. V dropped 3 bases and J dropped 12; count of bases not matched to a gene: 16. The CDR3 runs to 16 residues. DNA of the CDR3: TGTGCCAGCAGCGGCCCTAGCGGGACATTGATTAGTGGGCAGTTCTTC. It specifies CASSGPSGTLISGQFF.

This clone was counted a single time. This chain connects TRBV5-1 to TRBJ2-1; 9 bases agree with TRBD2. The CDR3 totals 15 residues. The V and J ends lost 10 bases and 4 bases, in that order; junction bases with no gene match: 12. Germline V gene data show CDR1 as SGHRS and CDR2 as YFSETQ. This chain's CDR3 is CASQPLAGSYNEQFF. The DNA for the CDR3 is TGCGCCTCCCAACCCCTAGCGGGATCGTACAATGAGCAGTTCTTC.

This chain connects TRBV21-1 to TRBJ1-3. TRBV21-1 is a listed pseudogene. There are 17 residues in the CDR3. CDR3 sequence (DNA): TGTGCCAGCAGCAAATTAGAGGACCGAGGCTCTGGAAACACCATATATTTT. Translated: CASSKLEDRGSGNTIYF.

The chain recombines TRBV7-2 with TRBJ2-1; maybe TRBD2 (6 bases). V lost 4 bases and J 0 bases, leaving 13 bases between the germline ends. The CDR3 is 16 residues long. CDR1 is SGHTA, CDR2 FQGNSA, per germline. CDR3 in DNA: TGTGCCAGCAGCTCCTTGGGACTCTTCTCCTACAATGAGCAGTTCTTC. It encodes CASSSLGLFSYNEQFF. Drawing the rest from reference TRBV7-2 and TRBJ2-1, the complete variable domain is GAGVSQSPSNKVTEKGKDVELRCDPISGHTALYWYRQSLGQGLEFLIYFQGNSAPDKSGLPSDRFSAERTGGSVSTLTIQRTQQEDSAVYLCASSSLGLFSYNEQFFGPGTRLTVL.

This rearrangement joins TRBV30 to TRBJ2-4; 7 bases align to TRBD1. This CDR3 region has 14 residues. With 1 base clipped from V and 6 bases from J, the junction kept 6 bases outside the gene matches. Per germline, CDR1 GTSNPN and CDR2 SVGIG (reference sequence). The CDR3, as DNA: TGTGCCTGGAGTGCAAACCGGGACAGAAACATTCAGTACTTC. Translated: CAWSANRDRNIQYF.

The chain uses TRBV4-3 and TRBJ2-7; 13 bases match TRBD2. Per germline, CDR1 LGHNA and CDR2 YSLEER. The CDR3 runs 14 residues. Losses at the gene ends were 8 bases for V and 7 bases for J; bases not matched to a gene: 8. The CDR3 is CASETSGRAKEQYF. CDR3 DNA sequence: TGCGCCAGCGAAACTAGCGGGAGGGCCAAGGAGCAGTACTTC.

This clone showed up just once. CDR3 DNA: TGTGCCAGCTCCCGCTACCAGGGGGACGCTTATCAGCCCCAGCATTTT. Protein: CASSRYQGDAYQPQHF. The chain combines TRBV18 with TRBJ1-5; 7 bases are shared with TRBD1. This CDR3 is built from 16 residues. V dropped 6 bases and J dropped 5; count of bases not matched to a gene: 13. Germline-derived CDR1 and CDR2 are KGHSH and LQKENI.

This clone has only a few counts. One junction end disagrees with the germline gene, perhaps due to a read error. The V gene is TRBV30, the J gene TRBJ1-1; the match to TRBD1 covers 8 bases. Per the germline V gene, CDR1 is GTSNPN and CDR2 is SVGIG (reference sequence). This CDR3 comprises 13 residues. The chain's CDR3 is CAWSGNLGDRSEF. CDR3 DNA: TGTGCCTGGAGTGGGAATCTTGGGGACAGGTCGGAGTTC.

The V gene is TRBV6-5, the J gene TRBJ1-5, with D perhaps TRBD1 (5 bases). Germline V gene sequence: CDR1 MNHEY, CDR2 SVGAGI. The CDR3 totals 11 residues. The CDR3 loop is CGAGGNQPQHF. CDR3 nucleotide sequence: TGTGGGGCGGGGGGCAATCAGCCCCAGCATTTT.